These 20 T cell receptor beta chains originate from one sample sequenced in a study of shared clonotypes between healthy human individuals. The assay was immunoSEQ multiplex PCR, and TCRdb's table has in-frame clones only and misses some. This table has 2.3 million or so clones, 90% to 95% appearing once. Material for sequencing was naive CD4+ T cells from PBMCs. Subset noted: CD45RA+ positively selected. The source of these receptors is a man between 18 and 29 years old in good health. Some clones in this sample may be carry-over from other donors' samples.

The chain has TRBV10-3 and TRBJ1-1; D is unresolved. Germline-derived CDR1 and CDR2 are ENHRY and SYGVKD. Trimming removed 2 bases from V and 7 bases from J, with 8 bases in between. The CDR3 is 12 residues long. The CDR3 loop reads CAISENGVEAFF. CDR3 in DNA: TGTGCCATCAGTGAGAACGGGGTTGAAGCTTTCTTT.

CDR3 nucleotides: TGCGCCAGCAGAAAAGGGGTGAGCTTAGGCGAGCCCCAGCATTTT. It encodes CASRKGVSLGEPQHF. The rearrangement joins TRBV5-1 to TRBJ1-5; tentatively, D is TRBD1 (5 bases). Trimming removed 5 bases at V and 8 bases at J, with 20 bases between. CDR1 and CDR2 (germline): SGHRS, YFSETQ. CDR3 size: 15 residues.

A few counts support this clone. CDR3 amino acids: CASSPEGTGELFF. The CDR3 DNA reads as TGTGCCAGCAGCCCCGAGGGGACCGGGGAGCTGTTTTTT. V is TRBV7-6 and J is TRBJ2-2, with D possibly called TRBD1 or TRBD2 (5 bases each). V was clipped by 5 bases and J by 5 bases, with 9 bases between them. Germline V lookup: CDR1 SGHVS, CDR2 FNYEAQ. This CDR3 spans 13 amino acids.

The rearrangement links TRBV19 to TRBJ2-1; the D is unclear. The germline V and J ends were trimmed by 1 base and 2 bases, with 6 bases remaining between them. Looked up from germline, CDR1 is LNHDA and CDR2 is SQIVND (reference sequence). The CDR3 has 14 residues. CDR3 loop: CASSIAVTYNEQFF. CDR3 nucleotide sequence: TGTGCCAGTAGTATAGCCGTTACCTACAATGAGCAGTTCTTC.

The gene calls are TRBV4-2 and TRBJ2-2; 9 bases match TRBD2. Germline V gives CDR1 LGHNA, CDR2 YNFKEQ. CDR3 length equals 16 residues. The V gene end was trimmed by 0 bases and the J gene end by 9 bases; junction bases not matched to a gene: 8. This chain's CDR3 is CASSQDQLAGRRELFF. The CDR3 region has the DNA TGTGCCAGCAGCCAAGATCAACTAGCGGGTCGCCGGGAGCTGTTTTTT.

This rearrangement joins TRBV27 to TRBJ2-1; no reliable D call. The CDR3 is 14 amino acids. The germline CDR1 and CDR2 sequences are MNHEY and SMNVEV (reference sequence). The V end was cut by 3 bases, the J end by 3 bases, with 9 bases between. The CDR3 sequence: CASSLVRFYNEQFF. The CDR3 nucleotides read TGTGCCAGCAGTTTGGTCAGATTCTACAATGAGCAGTTCTTC.

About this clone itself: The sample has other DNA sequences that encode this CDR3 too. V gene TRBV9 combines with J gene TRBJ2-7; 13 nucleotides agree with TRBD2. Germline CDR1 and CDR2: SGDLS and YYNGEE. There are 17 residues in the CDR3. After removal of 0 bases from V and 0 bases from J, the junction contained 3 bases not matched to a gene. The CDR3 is CASSVGTSGRGSYEQYF. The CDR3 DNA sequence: TGTGCCAGCAGCGTAGGGACTAGCGGGAGAGGCTCCTACGAGCAGTACTTC.

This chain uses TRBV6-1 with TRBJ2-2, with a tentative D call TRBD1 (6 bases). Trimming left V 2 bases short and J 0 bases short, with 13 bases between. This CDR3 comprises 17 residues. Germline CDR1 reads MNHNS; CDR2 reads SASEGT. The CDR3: CASSEIRRTANTGELFF. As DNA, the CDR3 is TGTGCCAGCAGTGAAATTCGGCGGACAGCGAACACCGGGGAGCTGTTTTTT.

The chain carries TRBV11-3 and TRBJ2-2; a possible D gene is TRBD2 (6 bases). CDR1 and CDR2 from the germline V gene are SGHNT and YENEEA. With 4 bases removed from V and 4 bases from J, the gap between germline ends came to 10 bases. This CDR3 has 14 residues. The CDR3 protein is CASSSGTSTGELFF. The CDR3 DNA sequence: TGTGCCAGCAGCTCGGGGACTTCCACCGGGGAGCTGTTTTTT. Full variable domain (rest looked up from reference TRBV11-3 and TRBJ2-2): EAGVVQSPRYKIIEKKQPVAFWCNPISGHNTLYWYLQNLGQGPELLIRYENEEAVDDSQLPKDRFSAERLKGVDSTLKIQPAELGDSAVYLCASSSGTSTGELFFGEGSRLTVL.

The DNA of the CDR3 is TGCAGCGTTGGGAGACAGAACACTGAAGCTTTCTTT. This encodes CSVGRQNTEAFF. The chain carries TRBV29-1 and TRBJ1-1; no definite D call. V shed 4 bases and J shed 1 base, with 7 bases lying between them. CDR3 length: 12 amino acids. CDR1 is SQVTM, CDR2 ANQGSEA, per germline.

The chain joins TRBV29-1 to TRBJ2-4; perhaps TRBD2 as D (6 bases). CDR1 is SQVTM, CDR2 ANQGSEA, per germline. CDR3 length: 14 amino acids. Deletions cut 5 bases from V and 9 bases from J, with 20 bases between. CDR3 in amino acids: CSVQAAPAEGIQYF. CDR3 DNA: TGCAGCGTTCAAGCCGCCCCCGCGGAGGGCATTCAGTACTTC.

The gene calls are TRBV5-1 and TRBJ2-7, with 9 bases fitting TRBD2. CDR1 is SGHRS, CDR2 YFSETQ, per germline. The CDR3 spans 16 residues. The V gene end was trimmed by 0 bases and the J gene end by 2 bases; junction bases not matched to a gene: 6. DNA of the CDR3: TGCGCCAGCAGCTTGGCCTCTAGCGGGGTCACCTACGAGCAGTACTTC. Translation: CASSLASSGVTYEQYF.

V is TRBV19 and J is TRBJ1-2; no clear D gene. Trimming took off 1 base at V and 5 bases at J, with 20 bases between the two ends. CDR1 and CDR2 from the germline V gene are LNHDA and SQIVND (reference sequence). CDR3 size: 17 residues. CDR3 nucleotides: TGTGCCAGTAGTATAGGACGGACCGAAGACTTACTGTATGGCTACACCTTC. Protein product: CASSIGRTEDLLYGYTF. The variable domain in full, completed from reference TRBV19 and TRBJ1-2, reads DGGITQSPKYLFRKEGQNVTLSCEQNLNHDAMYWYRQDPGQGLRLIYYSQIVNDFQKGDIAEGYSVSREKKESFPLTVTSAQKNPTAFYLCASSIGRTEDLLYGYTFGSGTRLTVV.

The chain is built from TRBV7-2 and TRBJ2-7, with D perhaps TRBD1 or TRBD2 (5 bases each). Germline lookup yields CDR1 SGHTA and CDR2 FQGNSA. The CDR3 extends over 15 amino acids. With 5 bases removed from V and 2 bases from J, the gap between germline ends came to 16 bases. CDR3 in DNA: TGTGCCAGCAGCAAATACCGGGACCGGACCTACGAGCAGTACTTC. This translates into CASSKYRDRTYEQYF.

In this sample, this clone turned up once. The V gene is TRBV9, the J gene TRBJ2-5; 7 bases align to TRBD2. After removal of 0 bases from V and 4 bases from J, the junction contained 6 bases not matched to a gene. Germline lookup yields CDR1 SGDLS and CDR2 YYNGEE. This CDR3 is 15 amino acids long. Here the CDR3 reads CASSVGGRARETQYF. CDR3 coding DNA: TGTGCCAGCAGCGTAGGTGGGAGGGCCCGAGAGACCCAGTACTTC. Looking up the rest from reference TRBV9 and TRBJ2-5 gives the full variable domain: DSGVTQTPKHLITATGQRVTLRCSPRSGDLSVYWYQQSLDQGLQFLIQYYNGEERAKGNILERFSAQQFPDLHSELNLSSLELGDSALYFCASSVGGRARETQYFGPGTRLLVL.

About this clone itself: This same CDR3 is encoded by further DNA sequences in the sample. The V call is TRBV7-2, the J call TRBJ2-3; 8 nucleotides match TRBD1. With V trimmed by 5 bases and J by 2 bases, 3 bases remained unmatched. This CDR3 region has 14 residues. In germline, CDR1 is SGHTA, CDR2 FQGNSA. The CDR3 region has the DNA TGTGCCAGCAGCCCGGACAGGGTCACAGATACGCAGTATTTT. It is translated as CASSPDRVTDTQYF. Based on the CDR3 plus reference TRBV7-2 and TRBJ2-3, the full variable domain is GAGVSQSPSNKVTEKGKDVELRCDPISGHTALYWYRQSLGQGLEFLIYFQGNSAPDKSGLPSDRFSAERTGGSVSTLTIQRTQQEDSAVYLCASSPDRVTDTQYFGPGTRLTVL.

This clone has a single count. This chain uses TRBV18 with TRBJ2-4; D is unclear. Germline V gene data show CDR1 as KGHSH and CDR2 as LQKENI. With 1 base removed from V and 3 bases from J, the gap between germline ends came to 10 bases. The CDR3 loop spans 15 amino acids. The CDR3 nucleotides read TGTGCCAGCTCACCACAGGGTCTAGGCAAAAACATTCAGTACTTC. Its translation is CASSPQGLGKNIQYF. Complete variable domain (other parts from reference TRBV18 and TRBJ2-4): NAGVMQNPRHLVRRRGQEARLRCSPMKGHSHVYWYRQLPEEGLKFMVYLQKENIIDESGMPKERFSAEFPKEGPSILRIQQVVRGDSAAYFCASSPQGLGKNIQYFGAGTRLSVL.

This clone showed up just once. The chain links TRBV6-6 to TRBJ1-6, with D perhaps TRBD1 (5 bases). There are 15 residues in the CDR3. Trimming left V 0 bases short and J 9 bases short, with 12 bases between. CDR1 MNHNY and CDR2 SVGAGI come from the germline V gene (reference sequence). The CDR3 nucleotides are TGTGCCAGCAGTTACTCGGGGGGGATTAGTTCACCCCTCCACTTT. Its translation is CASSYSGGISSPLHF.

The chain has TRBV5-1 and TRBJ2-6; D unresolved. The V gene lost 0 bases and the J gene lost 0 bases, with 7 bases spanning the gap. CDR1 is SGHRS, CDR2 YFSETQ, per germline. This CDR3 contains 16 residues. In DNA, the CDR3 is TGCGCCAGCAGCTTGGACAGCCACTCTGGGGCCAACGTCCTGACTTTC. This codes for CASSLDSHSGANVLTF.

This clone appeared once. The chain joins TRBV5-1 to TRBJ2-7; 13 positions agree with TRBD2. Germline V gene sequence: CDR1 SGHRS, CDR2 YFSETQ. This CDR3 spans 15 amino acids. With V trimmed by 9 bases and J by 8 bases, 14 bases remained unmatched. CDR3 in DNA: TGCGCCACCTCCCAGGGGACTAGCGGGACTTCCAAGCAGTACTTC. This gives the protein CATSQGTSGTSKQYF.